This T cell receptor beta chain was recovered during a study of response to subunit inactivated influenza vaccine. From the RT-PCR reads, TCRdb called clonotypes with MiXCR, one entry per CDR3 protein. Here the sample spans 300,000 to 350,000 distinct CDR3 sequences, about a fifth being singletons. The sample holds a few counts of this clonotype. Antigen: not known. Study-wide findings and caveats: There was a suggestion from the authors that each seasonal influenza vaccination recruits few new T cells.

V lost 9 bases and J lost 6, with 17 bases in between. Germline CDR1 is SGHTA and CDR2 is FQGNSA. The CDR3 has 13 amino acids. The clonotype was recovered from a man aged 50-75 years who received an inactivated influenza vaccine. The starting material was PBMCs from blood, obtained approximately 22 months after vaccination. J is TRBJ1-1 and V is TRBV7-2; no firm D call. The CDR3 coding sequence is TGTGCCAGTAAGATCCTGAACTCTCCTGAAGCTTTCTTT. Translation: CASKILNSPEAFF.